A selection of T cell receptor beta chains follows, all from one sample in a study of OX40 agonist ivuxolimab in advanced cancers. This table comes from immunoSEQ multiplex PCR, and its TCRdb copy is limited to in-frame clones, with some not included. The sample holds more than 60,000 clones, roughly nine tenths seen once. The source material was CD4+ or CD8+ T cells sorted from blood, sampled in a trial of the OX40 agonist ivuxolimab. The receptors come from an adult with an advanced solid tumor such as melanoma, head and neck, liver or kidney cancer. Both conserved end residues are part of each CDR3. D genes are given only for firm matches. Not every row has a clone size; where given, it reads once, few, many or a size class.

CDR3 DNA,CDR3 protein,V gene,J gene,CDR3 length,clone size,D gene
TGCGCCAGCAGCTTGGTGGCCAAAAACATTCAGTACTTC,CASSLVAKNIQYF,TRBV5-1,TRBJ2-4,13,.,.
TGTGCCAGCACCTCGAGGGCGGGACTCGGCTATGGCTACACCTTC,CASTSRAGLGYGYTF,TRBV6-9,TRBJ1-2,15,.,.
TGCGCCAGCAGCTCAACCGGGACTTCCAACACCGGGGAGCTGTTTTTT,CASSSTGTSNTGELFF,TRBV5-1,TRBJ2-2,16,.,.
TGCGCCAGCAGCTTGGATCCAAACCTCTATGGCTACACCTTC,CASSLDPNLYGYTF,TRBV5-1,TRBJ1-2,14,.,.
TGTGCCAGCAGCTCCCAGTCTCCGTCTCCGTACTTC,CASSSQSPSPYF,TRBV5-5,TRBJ2-5,12,.,.
TGTGCCAGCAGCTTGAAGGAAATTAAGGCCAATGAGCAGTTCTTC,CASSLKEIKANEQFF,TRBV5-4,TRBJ2-1,15,.,.
TGCGCCAGCAGCTCCGGACAGGGGGCGTTAGGGACCCAGTACTTC,CASSSGQGALGTQYF,TRBV5-1,TRBJ2-5,15,.,TRBD1
TGTGCCAGCAGCCCGGGGGACAGGCCCTACGAGCAGTACTTC,CASSPGDRPYEQYF,TRBV7-3,TRBJ2-7,14,.,TRBD1
TGTGCCAGCAGCCCTAGCGGGAGGCTCTACAATGAGCAGTTCTTC,CASSPSGRLYNEQFF,TRBV28,TRBJ2-1,15,.,TRBD2
TGCGCCAGCAGCCAAGGAGCGGGGGGGACAGAGACCCAGTACTTC,CASSQGAGGTETQYF,TRBV4-3,TRBJ2-5,15,once,TRBD2
TGTGCCAGCAGCTCTCCAGTGGGTGGCGAGCAGTACTTC,CASSSPVGGEQYF,TRBV6-5,TRBJ2-7,13,.,.
TGTGCCAGCAGCAAAGCGCTTTCAGGGGCAGGGGAAAAACTGTTTTTT,CASSKALSGAGEKLFF,TRBV21-1,TRBJ1-4,16,.,.
TGTGCCAGCAGTGAACAAAACAATGAGCAGTTCTTC,CASSEQNNEQFF,TRBV2,TRBJ2-1,12,.,.
TGCGCCAGCAGCTTGGGTCAGGGTACCTCTGGGGCCAACGTCCTGACTTTC,CASSLGQGTSGANVLTF,TRBV5-1,TRBJ2-6,17,.,.
TGTGCCAGCAGTGAAGGTTCACCTTATAGCAATCAGCCCCAGCATTTT,CASSEGSPYSNQPQHF,TRBV6-1,TRBJ1-5,16,.,.
TGTGCCAGTAGTCCCTCGGACGCTCGGGGCGGCACTGAAGCTTTCTTT,CASSPSDARGGTEAFF,TRBV19,TRBJ1-1,16,few,.
TGCAGCGTTGTTAGGGCGACTTCCTCCTACGAGCAGTACTTC,CSVVRATSSYEQYF,TRBV29-1,TRBJ2-7,14,.,.
TGTGCCAGCAGCTTAGTAGGCCCCAATCCCTACAATGAGCAGTTCTTC,CASSLVGPNPYNEQFF,TRBV11-3,TRBJ2-1,16,.,.
TGTGCCTGGAGTAACGGGGACGGCGTTACGCAGTATTTT,CAWSNGDGVTQYF,TRBV30,TRBJ2-3,13,.,.
TGTGCCAGCAGCTTAGTGGGGCAGGCGGTCTATGGCTACACCTTC,CASSLVGQAVYGYTF,TRBV11-2,TRBJ1-2,15,.,.
TGCGCCAGCAGCTTGGCCGGCAGGCTAGCGGGAGGTGATACGCAGTATTTT,CASSLAGRLAGGDTQYF,TRBV5-1,TRBJ2-3,17,few,TRBD2
TGCGCCAGCAGCTCCGGGACAGGGGGCTTCTACGAGCAGTACTTC,CASSSGTGGFYEQYF,TRBV5-1,TRBJ2-7,15,once,TRBD1
TGTGCCAGTAGCAGTTATAGAGCGGGCTCACCTGAAGCTTTCTTT,CASSSYRAGSPEAFF,TRBV19,TRBJ1-1,15,.,.
TGCGCCAGCAGCGAAGGGGGTTCGGATGGAAACACCATATATTTT,CASSEGGSDGNTIYF,TRBV5-1,TRBJ1-3,15,.,.
TGTGCCAGCAGCTTAGAGGCTAGTTTCGGCGAGCAGTACTTC,CASSLEASFGEQYF,TRBV7-6,TRBJ2-7,14,.,.
TGTGCCAGCTCACCTATGGGAGTGAGGCAAGAGACCCAGTACTTC,CASSPMGVRQETQYF,TRBV18,TRBJ2-5,15,.,.
TGTGCCAGCAGCCCCCAGTGCAGGGACGGGTACGAGCAGTACTTC,CASSPQCRDGYEQYF,TRBV7-3,TRBJ2-7,15,.,.
TGTGCCAGCAGTTTAGGAGGGGCGGGAGATACGCAGTATTTT,CASSLGGAGDTQYF,TRBV27,TRBJ2-3,14,once,.
TGTGCCATCAGTGAGTCGGCAGGGGACGGTCAGCCCCAGCATTTT,CAISESAGDGQPQHF,TRBV10-3,TRBJ1-5,15,.,.
TGCAGTGCCGGCTCCTACAATGAGCAGTTCTTC,CSAGSYNEQFF,TRBV20-1,TRBJ2-1,11,.,.
TGTGCCAGTCGACGCGGACAGGGAGGCACTGAAGCTTTCTTT,CASRRGQGGTEAFF,TRBV19,TRBJ1-1,14,.,TRBD1
TGCGCCAGCAGCTTGTTCGCGGGAGGGCCTGGGTATGAGCAGTTCTTC,CASSLFAGGPGYEQFF,TRBV5-1,TRBJ2-1,16,once,TRBD2
TGTGCCAGCAGCCGCTCTCTAGTCTCCTACAATGAGCAGTTCTTC,CASSRSLVSYNEQFF,TRBV13,TRBJ2-1,15,.,.
TGTGCCAGCAGCTTCCGGGACAGGGGGGCTGAAAAACTGTTTTTT,CASSFRDRGAEKLFF,TRBV5-4,TRBJ1-4,15,.,TRBD1